This T cell receptor beta chain comes out of a study of blood T cell repertoires in COVID-19. The wider study: Donors in the United States, Italy and Spain gave samples during acute or convalescent COVID-19. The analysed material was cDNA or gDNA that came from T cells, B-cell-depleted T cells, or PBMCs.

CDR1 KGHSH and CDR2 LQKENI come from the germline V gene. The CDR3 is 16 amino acids. V trimming: 3 bases; J trimming: 2 bases; junction bases outside the gene matches: 8. Original data processing: Cell counts per sample came from amplifying reference gene primers. Repertoires were generated with immunoSEQ multiplex PCR, while TCRdb's copy carries only in-frame clones and drops some. V, J and clone size are taken as reported in that table, and D and trimming were inferred from the DNA itself. This table holds tens of thousands of clones, approximately 88% found once. The chain combines TRBV18 with TRBJ2-7, with TRBD1 matching 9 bases. The source material was peripheral blood. The receptor was isolated from a man aged 65 to 79 with acute or convalescent COVID-19. In DNA form, the CDR3 reads TGTGCCAGCTCACCCCGGGGACAGGGAGACACCTACGAGCAGTACTTC. Translating gives CASSPRGQGDTYEQYF.